The 29 T cell receptor beta chains presented below share a single source sample, sequenced in a study of control samples from healthy donors and cancer patients. Sequencing used immunoSEQ multiplex PCR; TCRdb keeps in-frame clones, though not all of them. The table shows 85,000 to 90,000 clones, with 70% to 90% occurring only once. Sequencing input: PBMCs. The receptors come from a woman aged 45-65 years with colorectal cancer.

The chain joins TRBV11-3 to TRBJ1-1; tentative D call: TRBD1 (5 bases). This CDR3 is 13 amino acids long. V lost 7 bases, J lost 4 bases, and 13 bases lay in between. From germline, CDR1 is SGHNT and CDR2 YENEEA. CDR3 in amino acids: CASTRQRSTEAFF. The CDR3 region has the DNA TGTGCCAGCACCCGACAGAGGTCCACTGAAGCTTTCTTT.

The chain is built from TRBV18 and TRBJ1-1; no firm D call. This CDR3 contains 16 residues. V was trimmed by 3 bases and J by 1 base, leaving 15 bases between them. CDR1 KGHSH and CDR2 LQKENI come from the germline V gene. DNA of the CDR3: TGTGCCAGCTCACCCGGCCAGGTGATTCGGAACACTGAAGCTTTCTTT. Its protein is CASSPGQVIRNTEAFF.

This chain uses TRBV6-4 with TRBJ2-6; 8 positions agree with TRBD1. V lost 11 bases to trimming and J lost 0 bases; unmatched junction nucleotides: 3. Per the germline V gene, CDR1 is MRHNA and CDR2 is SNTAGT. The CDR3 loop spans 14 amino acids. The chain's CDR3 is CAWDRFSGANVLTF. CDR3 bases: TGTGCCTGGGACAGGTTCTCTGGGGCCAACGTCCTGACTTTC.

J is TRBJ2-5 and V is TRBV6-5; 8 bases match TRBD2. Losses at the gene ends were 3 bases for V and 7 bases for J; bases not matched to a gene: 13. The V gene's germline CDR1 is MNHEY and CDR2 SVGAGI. This CDR3 has 16 amino acids. This CDR3 is CASSYSPGLGATTQYF. CDR3 sequence (DNA): TGTGCCAGCAGTTATTCGCCGGGACTAGGGGCCACGACCCAGTACTTC.

The chain couples TRBV7-2 to TRBJ1-2; D not resolved. Trimming shortened V by 0 bases and J by 1 base, and 9 bases separated the two germline ends. The CDR3 spans 15 residues. In germline, CDR1 is SGHTA, CDR2 FQGNSA. The CDR3 reads CASSLAFGSNYGYTF. In nucleotides, the CDR3 is TGTGCCAGCAGCTTAGCGTTCGGGAGTAACTATGGCTACACCTTC. The variable domain in full, with the rest retrieved from reference TRBV7-2 and TRBJ1-2, is GAGVSQSPSNKVTEKGKDVELRCDPISGHTALYWYRQSLGQGLEFLIYFQGNSAPDKSGLPSDRFSAERTGGSVSTLTIQRTQQEDSAVYLCASSLAFGSNYGYTFGSGTRLTVV.

On this clone itself: At the DNA level, this CDR3 is encoded by other sequences in the same sample as well. The chain has TRBV5-1 and TRBJ2-5; no reliable D call. Germline loops: CDR1 SGHRS, CDR2 YFSETQ. The CDR3 length is 14 residues. V dropped 0 bases and J dropped 3 bases, with 9 bases sitting between them. The CDR3 region is CASSLGLTEETQYF. DNA for the CDR3: TGCGCCAGCAGCTTGGGGCTTACCGAAGAGACCCAGTACTTC.

The chain recombines TRBV2 with TRBJ1-4; D not certain. The V end was cut by 4 bases, the J end by 5 bases, with 5 bases between. In germline, CDR1 is SNHLY, CDR2 FYNNEI. The CDR3 loop spans 12 amino acids. The CDR3 is CASSVGNEKLFF. The CDR3 DNA reads TGTGCCAGCAGTGTAGGGAATGAAAAACTGTTTTTT. The entire variable domain, with the rest obtained from reference TRBV2 and TRBJ1-4, is as follows: EPEVTQTPSHQVTQMGQEVILRCVPISNHLYFYWYRQILGQKVEFLVSFYNNEISEKSEIFDDQFSVERPDGSNFTLKIRSTKLEDSAMYFCASSVGNEKLFFGSGTQLSVL.

This rearrangement joins TRBV6-5 to TRBJ2-1, with 9 bases fitting TRBD2. J lost 5 bases, V lost 7 bases, and 6 bases had no gene match. CDR1 is MNHEY, CDR2 SVGAGI, per germline. This CDR3 contains 14 residues. Written as DNA, the CDR3 is TGTGCCAGCATCTGGGCTAGCGGGAACAATGAGCAGTTCTTC. It specifies CASIWASGNNEQFF.

The chain carries TRBV19 and TRBJ2-7, with 8 bases that match TRBD2. The trim removed 3 bases at V and 0 bases at J, leaving 4 bases unmatched. The germline V gene encodes CDR1 LNHDA and CDR2 SQIVND (reference sequence). CDR3 length: 15 amino acids. CDR3 sequence reads: CASSIPGGGSYEQYV. CDR3 nucleotides: TGTGCCAGTAGTATTCCGGGGGGGGGCTCCTACGAGCAGTACGTC.

V gene TRBV6-2 or TRBV6-3 combines with J gene TRBJ2-3, with TRBD1 matching over 9 bases. Germline CDR1 is MNHEY and CDR2 is SVGEGT. The CDR3 is 17 residues long. The trim removed 2 bases at V and 4 bases at J, leaving 10 bases unmatched. This chain's CDR3 is CASSYTPGQGGADTQYF. In DNA form, the CDR3 reads TGTGCCAGCAGTTACACTCCGGGACAGGGAGGGGCAGATACGCAGTATTTT.

The chain combines TRBV6-2 or TRBV6-3 with TRBJ2-6; D gene unclear. The CDR3 has 15 residues. The ends were cut back, 2 bases at V and 3 bases at J, with 8 bases in the middle. Germline assignment: CDR1 MNHEY and CDR2 SVGEGT. For the CDR3, the DNA is TGTGCCAGCAGTTACGATTGGAGTGGGGCCAACGTCCTGACTTTC. Protein: CASSYDWSGANVLTF.

The V call is TRBV28, the J call TRBJ2-3, with 10 bases that match TRBD2. Germline CDR1 reads MDHEN; CDR2 reads SYDVKM. This CDR3 has 18 residues. The V and J ends lost 5 bases and 1 base, in that order; junction bases with no gene match: 12. The CDR3 spells CASSLSPTGTSGTDTQYF. The DNA for the CDR3 is TGTGCCAGCAGTCTAAGCCCAACCGGGACTAGCGGCACAGATACGCAGTATTTT.

The chain recombines TRBV24-1 with TRBJ2-5; D gene unclear. Germline V lookup: CDR1 KGHDR, CDR2 SFDVKD. Between the trimmed V and J ends, which lost 0 bases and 2 bases, there was a span of 6 bases. The CDR3 contains 14 residues. CDR3 residues: CATSDLTDQETQYF. CDR3 DNA sequence: TGTGCCACCAGTGATTTGACGGATCAAGAGACCCAGTACTTC.

This chain links TRBV4-3 with TRBJ2-1; 9 nucleotides align to TRBD2. J gave up 0 bases and V 6 bases, and 3 bases lay outside the gene matches. The germline gives CDR1 LGHNA, CDR2 YSLEER. The CDR3 sequence is 15 residues long. The CDR3 spells CASRSSGSSYNEQFF. CDR3 nucleotides: TGCGCCAGCAGGAGTAGCGGGAGCTCCTACAATGAGCAGTTCTTC.

The chain recombines TRBV3-1 (or the pseudogene TRBV3-2) with TRBJ1-6, with TRBD1 as a possible D gene (5 bases). CDR3 length equals 15 residues. V was trimmed by 1 base and J by 5 bases, leaving 9 bases between them. The V gene's germline CDR1 is LGHDT and CDR2 YNNKEL (reference sequence). CDR3 sequence (DNA): TGTGCCAGCAGCCAAGTGGAGGACAATAATTCACCCCTCCACTTT. Encoded protein: CASSQVEDNNSPLHF.

V and J are TRBV7-3 and TRBJ2-3; 10 positions agree with TRBD2. The trim removed 5 bases at V and 6 bases at J, leaving 8 bases unmatched. The CDR3 is 15 residues long. Germline loops: CDR1 SGHTA, CDR2 FQGTGA. The CDR3 reads CASSPSGGAKDTQYF. As DNA, the CDR3 is TGTGCCAGCAGCCCAAGCGGGGGGGCTAAGGATACGCAGTATTTT.

The J gene is TRBJ2-7, the V gene TRBV18; 10 bases are shared with TRBD1. The V and J ends lost 3 bases and 5 bases, in that order; junction bases with no gene match: 10. The CDR3 has 16 residues. The germline V gene encodes CDR1 KGHSH and CDR2 LQKENI. Here the CDR3 reads CASSPIRQGAEHEQYV. DNA for the CDR3: TGTGCCAGCTCACCTATCCGACAGGGGGCCGAACACGAGCAGTACGTC.

This clone appeared once. The chain employs TRBV6-5 and TRBJ1-2; weak D call: TRBD1 (6 bases). Trimming took 7 bases from V and 14 from J, leaving 26 bases between them. Per the germline V gene, CDR1 is MNHEY and CDR2 is SVGAGI. This CDR3 spans 14 amino acids. Written as DNA, the CDR3 is TGTGCCAGCACCCAGGGGCCTCCGCCATTTCGAATAACCTTC. Translating gives CASTQGPPPFRITF.

This clone turned up a few times. V and J are TRBV14 and TRBJ2-2; a possible D gene is TRBD1 (6 bases). CDR1 SGHDN and CDR2 FVKESK come from the germline V gene. This CDR3 contains 16 residues. With 4 bases removed from V and 0 bases from J, the gap between germline ends came to 12 bases. The CDR3 loop reads CASSPLGQTNTGELFF. CDR3 sequence (DNA): TGTGCCAGCAGCCCACTAGGACAGACGAACACCGGGGAGCTGTTTTTT.

The rearrangement uses TRBV7-9 and TRBJ1-2; D gene unclear. V was pared by 1 base and J by 4 bases, with 13 bases between. The germline V gene encodes CDR1 SEHNR and CDR2 FQNEAQ (reference sequence). The CDR3 loop spans 15 amino acids. The CDR3 DNA is TGTGCCAGCAGCTTAGATTCCAAGACCCTCTATGGCTACACCTTC. Translating gives CASSLDSKTLYGYTF.

V is TRBV6-2 or TRBV6-3 and J is TRBJ1-2, with D unresolved. Trimming removed 2 bases from V and 5 bases from J, with 6 bases in between. The germline gives CDR1 MNHEY, CDR2 SVGEGT. The CDR3 sequence is 12 residues long. The CDR3 DNA follows: TGTGCCAGCAGTTACAGGATGTATGGCTACACCTTC. Its protein is CASSYRMYGYTF.

The rearrangement uses TRBV3-1 (or the pseudogene TRBV3-2) and TRBJ1-2; D is uncertain. This CDR3 has 15 amino acids. The V gene lost 3 bases and the J gene lost 2 bases, with 13 bases spanning the gap. CDR1 is LGHDT and CDR2 is YNNKEL in the germline V gene (reference sequence). CDR3 region: CASSHEGSMNYGYTF. The CDR3 DNA is TGTGCCAGCAGCCACGAAGGGTCAATGAACTATGGCTACACCTTC.

The chain joins TRBV19 to TRBJ2-1; D perhaps matches TRBD2 (5 bases). Trimming stripped 7 bases from V and 5 bases from J, with 9 bases between. Germline V gives CDR1 LNHDA, CDR2 SQIVND (reference sequence). The CDR3 has 12 residues. The CDR3 DNA reads TGTGCCAGTACGGGAACCCACAATGAGCAGTTCTTC. Translating gives CASTGTHNEQFF.

The genes are TRBV7-9 and TRBJ2-3, with TRBD2 as a possible D gene (6 bases). The CDR3 is 15 residues long. Germline CDR1 SEHNR, CDR2 FQNEAQ (reference sequence). V shed 5 bases and J shed 3 bases, with 15 bases lying between them. CDR3 bases: TGTGCCAGCAGCAACATTTGGGGGGTAACAGATACGCAGTATTTT. Translated, it gives CASSNIWGVTDTQYF.

The rearrangement links TRBV3-1 (or the pseudogene TRBV3-2) to TRBJ2-4; 7 nucleotides align to TRBD1. Germline V lookup: CDR1 LGHDT, CDR2 YNNKEL (reference sequence). This CDR3 region has 13 residues. V lost 6 bases and J lost 11; bases outside the gene matches: 10. CDR3 residues: CASSRAGTELQYF. In DNA, the CDR3 is TGTGCCAGCAGTCGAGCCGGGACAGAGCTTCAGTACTTC.

Here the CDR3 reads CASSLGGLHEKLFF. In DNA form, the CDR3 reads TGTGCCAGCAGCTTGGGGGGTCTACATGAAAAACTGTTTTTT. The rearrangement links TRBV7-8 to TRBJ1-4, with D possibly matching TRBD1 (5 bases). With 3 bases removed from V and 6 bases from J, the gap between germline ends came to 11 bases. The CDR3 is 14 residues long. The germline CDR1 and CDR2 sequences are SGHVS and FQNEAQ.

This clone was counted a single time. The chain links TRBV4-3 to TRBJ1-1, with a tentative D call TRBD1 (6 bases). The CDR3 loop spans 13 amino acids. V lost 0 bases to trimming and J lost 9 bases, with 11 bases between them. Germline V gives CDR1 LGHNA, CDR2 YSLEER. The CDR3 DNA follows: TGCGCCAGCAGCCAAGATACGGGGGCCCAAGCTTTCTTT. Translation gives CASSQDTGAQAFF.

The rearrangement uses TRBV18 and TRBJ1-1; D gene uncertain. In germline, CDR1 is KGHSH, CDR2 LQKENI. The germline V and J ends were trimmed by 2 bases and 2 bases, with 18 bases remaining between them. The CDR3 has 17 amino acids. CDR3 sequence (DNA): TGTGCCAGCTCACCATACGGGGTTGCAGCCTTAAACACTGAAGCTTTCTTT. Its protein product is CASSPYGVAALNTEAFF.

This chain joins TRBV6-4 and TRBJ2-1, with D tentatively TRBD1 or TRBD2 (6 bases each). Germline V gene lookup returns CDR1 MRHNA and CDR2 SNTAGT. This CDR3 region has 15 residues. V lost 5 bases and J 5 bases, leaving 16 bases between the germline ends. CDR3 bases: TGTGCCAGCAGTAAACAGGGACTGGGGGACAATGAGCAGTTCTTC. It specifies CASSKQGLGDNEQFF.